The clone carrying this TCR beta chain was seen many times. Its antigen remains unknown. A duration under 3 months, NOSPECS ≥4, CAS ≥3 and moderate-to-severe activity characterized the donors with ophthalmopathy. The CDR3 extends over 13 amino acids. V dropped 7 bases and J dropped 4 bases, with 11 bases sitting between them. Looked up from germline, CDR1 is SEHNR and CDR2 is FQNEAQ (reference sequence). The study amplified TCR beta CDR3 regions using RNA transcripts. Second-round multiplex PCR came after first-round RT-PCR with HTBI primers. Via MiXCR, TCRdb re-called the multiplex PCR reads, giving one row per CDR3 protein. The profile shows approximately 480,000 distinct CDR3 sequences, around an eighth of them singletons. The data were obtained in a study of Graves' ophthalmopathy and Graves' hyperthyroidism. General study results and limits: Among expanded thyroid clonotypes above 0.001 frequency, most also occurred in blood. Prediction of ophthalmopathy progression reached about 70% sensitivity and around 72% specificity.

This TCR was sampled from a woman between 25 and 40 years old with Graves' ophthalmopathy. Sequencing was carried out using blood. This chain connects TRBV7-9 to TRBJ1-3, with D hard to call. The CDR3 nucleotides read TGTGCCAGCACCCCGGTTGCGGGAAACACCATATATTTT. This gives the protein CASTPVAGNTIYF.